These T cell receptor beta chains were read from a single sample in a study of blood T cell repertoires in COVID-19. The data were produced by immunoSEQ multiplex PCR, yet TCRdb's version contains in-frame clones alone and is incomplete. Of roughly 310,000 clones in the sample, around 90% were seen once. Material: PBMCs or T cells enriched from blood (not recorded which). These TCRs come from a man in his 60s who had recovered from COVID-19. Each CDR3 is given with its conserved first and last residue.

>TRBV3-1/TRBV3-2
CASSPPIDNEQFF
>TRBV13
CASSFRAGGYPTDTQYF
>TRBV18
CASSPQGPAMVNSPLHF
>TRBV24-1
CATSDSRTARYGYTF
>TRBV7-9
CASSLEGGTRDSYEQYF
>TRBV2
CASSEITGRGYTF
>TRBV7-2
CASSLQGHSNQPQHF
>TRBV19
CASSAGPGQGASYTF
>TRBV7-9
CASSSLPGQGSRNTIYF
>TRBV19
CASSIQRSGNTIYF
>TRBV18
CASSDTGGARVIQPQHF
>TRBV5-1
CASSREEETGVGSEQYF
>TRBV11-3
CASSLEILSRAKNIQYF
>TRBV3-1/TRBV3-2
CASSFSFGAARSYEQYF
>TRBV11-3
CASSVMNTEAFF
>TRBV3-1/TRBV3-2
CASSQDRLAGHTQYF
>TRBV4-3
CASSQAGRIDLANQPQHF
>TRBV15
CATSRESGTEAFF
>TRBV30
CAWSDTGAYRPQHF
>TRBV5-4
CASSPTPSTNYGYTF
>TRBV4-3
CASSQGTGLNTEAFF
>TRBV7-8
CASSSDLQTGSSYNEQFF
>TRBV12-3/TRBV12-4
CASSFSVTDTQYF
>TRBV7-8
CASSPTGGSDTEAFF
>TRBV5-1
CASSWRTSTDTQYF
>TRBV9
CASSVGRQANTGELFF
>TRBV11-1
CASSLRDTRTGELFF
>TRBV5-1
CASSPGTANTEAFF
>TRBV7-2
CASSLAGTGSDTQYF
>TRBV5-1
CASSLEAQRALAKNIQYF
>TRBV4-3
CASSRLHSPGDGDGGELFF
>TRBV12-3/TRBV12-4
CASRRPVADTQYF
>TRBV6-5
CASSYSRGSYNSPLHF
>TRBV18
CASSKNSGGNTDTQYF
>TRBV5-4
CASSFQRGDYYEQYF
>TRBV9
CASSSFTDTQYF
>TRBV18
CASSPSAGQRSGELFF
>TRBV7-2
CASSSGETQYF
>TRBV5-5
CASRRQGPGNTIYF
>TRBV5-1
CASSIQGVGNSPLHF
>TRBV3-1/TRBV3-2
CASSQVRTSGSRYEQYF
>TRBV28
CASSSGGRLNEQFF
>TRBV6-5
CASSTLAGVANEQFF
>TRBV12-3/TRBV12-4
CASRVTGAETQYF
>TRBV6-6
CASSNGGRSYNSPLHF
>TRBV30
CAWSVSSGGAYEQYF
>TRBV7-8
CASSLERGGYNEQFF
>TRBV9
CASSETGANTGELFF
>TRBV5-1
CATTYGDRNSPLHF